This T cell receptor (beta chain) was documented in a study of PD-1 and CTLA-4 blockade in melanoma. The method was immunoSEQ multiplex PCR; TCRdb's version includes in-frame clones alone and lacks a portion of them. Of approximately 33,000 clones in the sample, about 91% were seen once. This clone is a singleton in its sample. The CDR3 runs to 17 residues. V was pared by 2 bases and J by 3 bases, with 12 bases of the junction left unmatched. Germline values: CDR1 LNHDA, CDR2 SQIVND (reference sequence). Sequenced material: CD8+ T cells from peripheral blood, taken from a patient given anti-PD-1 treatment. The gene calls are TRBV19 and TRBJ1-1; 7 bases map to TRBD1. The receptor's source is a human donor with melanoma. The CDR3 here is CASSITHTGESDTEAFF. CDR3 bases: TGTGCCAGTAGTATAACACACACAGGGGAATCGGACACTGAAGCTTTCTTT.